These 27 T cell receptor beta chains share one sample of origin, sequenced in a study of shared clonotypes between healthy human individuals. TCRdb's table, derived via immunoSEQ multiplex PCR, lists solely in-frame clones and lacks some. The sample yields 1,500,000 or so clones, roughly 96% seen once. Sequenced sample: naive CD4+ T cells sorted from blood. Subset noted: CD45RA+ positively selected. These TCRs come from a man aged 25-45 years in good health.

The chain is built from TRBV7-9 and TRBJ2-7; D might be TRBD1 (6 bases). CDR1 SEHNR and CDR2 FQNEAQ come from the germline V gene (reference sequence). V shed 3 bases and J shed 9 bases, with 15 bases lying between them. The CDR3 is 13 amino acids. The CDR3 DNA follows: TGTGCCAGCAGCTTCGAACAGGGCATTGGGCAGTACTTC. Residues: CASSFEQGIGQYF. The whole variable domain, remainder taken from reference TRBV7-9 and TRBJ2-7, is DTGVSQNPRHKITKRGQNVTFRCDPISEHNRLYWYRQTLGQGPEFLTYFQNEAQLEKSRLLSDRFSAERPKGSFSTLEIQRTEQGDSAMYLCASSFEQGIGQYFGPGTRLTVT.

Here the CDR3 reads CASMGGAVTDTQYF. In DNA, the CDR3 is TGCGCCAGCATGGGGGGAGCGGTTACAGATACGCAGTATTTT. The gene calls are TRBV5-1 and TRBJ2-3; D might be TRBD2 (6 bases). V was clipped by 6 bases and J by 3 bases, with 14 bases between them. This CDR3 comprises 14 residues. Germline assignment: CDR1 SGHRS and CDR2 YFSETQ.

The chain carries TRBV5-6 and TRBJ2-1; D is unclear. The germline V gene encodes CDR1 SGHDT and CDR2 YYEEEE. This CDR3 is built from 13 residues. The V gene lost 2 bases and the J gene lost 10 bases, with 13 bases spanning the gap. The CDR3 coding sequence is TGTGCCAGCAGCTTCGGCCTTTCGTGGGAGCAGTTCTTC. Amino acids: CASSFGLSWEQFF.

The chain is built from TRBV5-1 and TRBJ1-4, with D maybe TRBD1 (5 bases). Trimming removed 4 bases from V and 8 bases from J, with 15 bases in between. This CDR3 contains 14 residues. Germline CDR1 is SGHRS and CDR2 is YFSETQ. This CDR3 reads CASSLRDSSEKLFF. The CDR3 nucleotides read TGCGCCAGCAGCCTCCGGGACTCGTCGGAAAAACTGTTTTTT.

The chain joins TRBV29-1 to TRBJ2-5; TRBD2 is a possible D gene (6 bases). This CDR3 has 16 residues. The V gene lost 0 bases and the J gene lost 3 bases, with 17 bases spanning the gap. Germline CDR1 SQVTM, CDR2 ANQGSEA. CDR3 DNA: TGCAGCGTTGAAGATCTTGGGGGAGGAAGAAAAGAGACCCAGTACTTC. It codes for CSVEDLGGGRKETQYF.

The gene calls are TRBV18 and TRBJ1-1; 9 bases match TRBD1. V shed 4 bases and J 4 bases; nucleotides not matched to a gene: 16. In germline, CDR1 is KGHSH, CDR2 LQKENI. The CDR3 has 18 amino acids. CDR3 sequence reads: CASSHLSGQGLEGTEAFF. Here the CDR3 DNA reads TGTGCCAGCTCACATTTGTCCGGACAGGGGCTAGAGGGCACTGAAGCTTTCTTT.

V is TRBV28 and J is TRBJ2-7; 11 bases fit TRBD1. The length of the CDR3 is 13 residues. The germline V gene encodes CDR1 MDHEN and CDR2 SYDVKM. Germline trimming cut 6 bases from V and 7 bases from J; bases unmatched to any gene: 5. CDR3 nucleotides: TGTGCCAGCAGGGGACAGGGGGATCGGGAGCAGTACTTC. Its translation is CASRGQGDREQYF.

The chain has TRBV5-4 and TRBJ2-5; no reliable D call. Germline V gene data show CDR1 as SGHNT and CDR2 as YYREEE (reference sequence). The CDR3 covers 12 residues. Trimming left V 2 bases short and J 3 bases short, with 5 bases between. This chain's CDR3 is CASSFREETQYF. The CDR3 bases are TGTGCCAGCAGCTTCCGAGAAGAGACCCAGTACTTC.

The chain carries TRBV11-2 and TRBJ2-7, with D unresolved. V was pared by 3 bases and J by 5 bases, with 5 bases between. The CDR3 is 11 residues long. Germline V gene lookup returns CDR1 SGHAT and CDR2 FQNNGV. CDR3 nucleotide sequence: TGTGCCAGCAGCTTTATCGACGAGCAGTACTTC. Translating gives CASSFIDEQYF.

The J gene is TRBJ2-3, the V gene TRBV6-4; D is perhaps TRBD1 (6 bases). The germline V gene has CDR1 MRHNA and CDR2 SNTAGT. The germline V and J ends were trimmed by 3 bases and 1 base, with 11 bases remaining between them. The CDR3 has 15 amino acids. The chain's CDR3 is CASSDTGIGTDTQYF. The CDR3 bases are TGTGCCAGCAGTGATACAGGGATAGGCACAGATACGCAGTATTTT.

This clone showed up just once. This chain links TRBV27 with TRBJ2-3; 13 nucleotides align to TRBD2. Unmatched junction bases numbered 6, after V lost 6 bases and J lost 3 bases. CDR1 and CDR2 from the germline V gene are MNHEY and SMNVEV (reference sequence). This CDR3 is 16 amino acids long. The CDR3 DNA is TGTGCCAGCAGAACCCTGACTAGCGGGAGGACAGATACGCAGTATTTT. As protein: CASRTLTSGRTDTQYF.

The chain recombines TRBV10-3 with TRBJ2-7; D possibly corresponds to TRBD2 (6 bases). This CDR3 spans 15 amino acids. Trimming stripped 3 bases from V and 1 base from J, with 13 bases between. Germline V CDR1 and CDR2: ENHRY, SYGVKD. The CDR3 nucleotides are TGTGCCATCAGTGACACTAGCCTATTATCCTACGAGCAGTACTTC. It codes for CAISDTSLLSYEQYF.

Concerning this clone itself: At the DNA level, this CDR3 is encoded by other sequences in the same sample as well. The J gene is TRBJ2-7, the V gene TRBV5-1; 9 bases are shared with TRBD2. CDR3 length: 14 residues. V shed 1 base and J 4 bases; nucleotides not matched to a gene: 3. Germline CDR1 reads SGHRS; CDR2 reads YFSETQ. CDR3 sequence (DNA): TGCGCCAGCAGCTTGACTAGCGGGTCTTACGAGCAGTACTTC. Translation: CASSLTSGSYEQYF.

This chain links TRBV4-3 with TRBJ2-2; 10 bases line up with TRBD2. The CDR3 is 16 amino acids. From germline, CDR1 is LGHNA and CDR2 YSLEER. The ends lost 4 bases at V and 3 bases at J; junction bases unmatched: 5. In DNA, the CDR3 is TGCGCCAGCAGCCCGCTAGCGGGAGATGACACCGGGGAGCTGTTTTTT. Translated, it gives CASSPLAGDDTGELFF.

The chain uses TRBV9 and TRBJ2-1; TRBD2 is a possible D gene (6 bases). Germline CDR1 SGDLS, CDR2 YYNGEE. V was clipped by 4 bases and J by 8 bases, with 13 bases between them. The CDR3 runs 13 residues. CDR3 bases: TGTGCCAGCAGCCCCCGGGGAGGCGATGAGCAGTTCTTC. The encoded protein is CASSPRGGDEQFF.

The count of this clone is one. This chain connects TRBV2 to TRBJ1-3; D unresolved. V lost 6 bases, J lost 2 bases, and 14 bases lay in between. The germline gives CDR1 SNHLY, CDR2 FYNNEI. This CDR3 has 15 residues. CDR3: CASREIQRTGNTIYF. The CDR3 nucleotides read TGTGCCAGCAGGGAGATCCAGCGAACTGGAAACACCATATATTTT.

Concerning this clone itself: Other DNA sequences within the sample encode an identical CDR3. The chain links TRBV18 to TRBJ2-7; 11 bases are a match to TRBD2. Unmatched junction bases numbered 4, after V lost 6 bases and J lost 3 bases. The CDR3 runs 14 residues. CDR1 and CDR2 (germline): KGHSH, LQKENI. The CDR3: CASSPTSGDYEQYF. CDR3 nucleotides: TGTGCCAGCTCTCCGACTAGCGGGGACTACGAGCAGTACTTC.

The chain employs TRBV29-1 and TRBJ1-2, with D uncertain. Germline lookup yields CDR1 SQVTM and CDR2 ANQGSEA. Trimming stripped 3 bases from V and 2 bases from J, with 19 bases between. This CDR3 has 16 residues. The CDR3 bases are TGCAGCGTTGAGTCGAGGGTAAGGTCCCGGAACTATGGCTACACCTTC. Its protein is CSVESRVRSRNYGYTF.

The chain links TRBV27 to TRBJ2-7, with 12 positions matching TRBD2. The CDR3 sequence is 14 residues long. V was pared by 10 bases and J by 4 bases, with 8 bases of the junction left unmatched. The germline V gene encodes CDR1 MNHEY and CDR2 SMNVEV (reference sequence). The CDR3 spells CATAGLAGLYEQYF. The CDR3 DNA sequence: TGTGCCACCGCGGGACTAGCGGGTTTATACGAGCAGTACTTC.

This chain connects TRBV5-4 to TRBJ2-7; 12 nucleotides agree with TRBD2. The CDR3 runs 17 residues. Germline CDR1 is SGHNT and CDR2 is YYREEE (reference sequence). The V gene end was trimmed by 2 bases and the J gene end by 5 bases; junction bases not matched to a gene: 11. CDR3 sequence (DNA): TGTGCCAGCAGCTTAGGACTAGCGGGACTCCAGGGGGACGAGCAGTACTTC. It translates to CASSLGLAGLQGDEQYF.

Of note for this clone: The same CDR3 can be traced to other DNA sequences in this sample. This chain connects TRBV6-6 to TRBJ1-1, with TRBD1 identical over 7 bases. The CDR3 length is 14 residues. Germline lookup yields CDR1 MNHNY and CDR2 SVGAGI (reference sequence). Losses at the gene ends were 2 bases for V and 1 base for J; bases not matched to a gene: 1. The CDR3 loop reads CASSYRTGNTEAFF. The CDR3 nucleotides are TGTGCCAGCAGTTACAGGACAGGGAACACTGAAGCTTTCTTT.

This chain links TRBV13 with TRBJ1-2, with D possibly matching TRBD1 (5 bases). The length of the CDR3 is 15 residues. The germline V and J ends were trimmed by 0 bases and 5 bases, with 13 bases remaining between them. Germline CDR1 reads PRHDT; CDR2 reads FYEKMQ (reference sequence). The CDR3 nucleotides are TGTGCCAGCAGCTTAGGCCTTCGGGGGGGTTATGGCTACACCTTC. It is translated as CASSLGLRGGYGYTF.

This chain links TRBV30 with TRBJ2-6; D possibly corresponds to TRBD2 (5 bases). From germline, CDR1 is GTSNPN and CDR2 SVGIG (reference sequence). The CDR3 sequence is 18 residues long. V shed 5 bases and J shed 1 base, with 21 bases lying between them. The CDR3, as DNA: TGTGCCTGGCACCCTTTAGGAGGACCACAGTCTGGGGCCAACGTCCTGACTTTC. Translated, it gives CAWHPLGGPQSGANVLTF.

V gene TRBV2 combines with J gene TRBJ1-2, with D perhaps matching TRBD1 (5 bases). V was clipped by 8 bases and J by 4 bases, with 14 bases between them. The CDR3 loop spans 13 amino acids. Germline V gives CDR1 SNHLY, CDR2 FYNNEI. The CDR3 protein is CASEPDILYGYTF. The CDR3 DNA reads as TGTGCCAGCGAGCCGGACATCCTCTATGGCTACACCTTC.

The chain has TRBV7-2 and TRBJ2-7, with a weak D call TRBD2 (6 bases). The V and J ends lost 5 bases and 5 bases respectively, with 19 bases between them. CDR1 is SGHTA and CDR2 is FQGNSA in the germline V gene. CDR3 length: 15 amino acids. The chain's CDR3 is CASSPLAGSAHEQYF. DNA for the CDR3: TGTGCCAGCAGCCCGCTGGCCGGGAGTGCCCACGAGCAGTACTTC.

CDR3 sequence: CASSNTNEQFF. CDR3 nucleotides: TGTGCCAGCAGCAATACCAATGAGCAGTTCTTC. V usage is TRBV2 and J usage is TRBJ2-1; D gene unclear. Germline V CDR1 and CDR2: SNHLY, FYNNEI. The CDR3 sequence is 11 residues long. V was trimmed by 6 bases and J by 6 bases, leaving 6 bases between them.

This clone was counted once. Other DNA sequences from this sample encode an identical CDR3 as well. J is TRBJ1-2 and V is TRBV20-1; D perhaps matches TRBD1 (6 bases). The CDR3 consists of 11 residues. Trimming shortened V by 6 bases and J by 5 bases, and 10 bases separated the two germline ends. CDR1 and CDR2 from the germline V gene are DFQATT and SNEGSKA (reference sequence). CDR3 residues: CSASTGYGYTF. The CDR3, as DNA: TGCAGTGCCTCGACAGGTTATGGCTACACCTTC.